In its sample, the clone carrying this T cell receptor beta chain was seen a few times. Its antigen remains unknown. Germline CDR1 reads SGDLS; CDR2 reads YYNGEE. The V gene lost 0 bases and the J gene lost 2 bases, with 12 bases spanning the gap. This CDR3 spans 15 amino acids. The sample comes from a study of post-analysis software for immune sequencing data. In the study overall: In terms of disease course, relapsing-remitting, secondary progressive and progressive-relapsing multiple sclerosis were included.

cDNA libraries for TCR beta contained unique molecular identifiers. cDNA molecules numbering 450,000 to 650,000 came from roughly 1 to 10 million T cells. TCRdb re-derived calls from the PCR reads in MiXCR, one entry per CDR3 protein. The table lists roughly 400,000 distinct CDR3 sequences, approximately 39% of them singletons, with under 9% in the top ten. Study-wide points: About 5 TRBV segments (TRBV5-6, TRBV5-1 and TRBV20-1 among them) occurred more frequently in patients than in controls. Batch-mates among the samples co-clustered strongly by F measure. People with multiple sclerosis had a significantly lower normalized Chao1 diversity than controls did.

The V call is TRBV9, the J call TRBJ2-7; a possible D gene is TRBD2 (6 bases). The receptor was isolated from a girl aged 2-15 years with multiple sclerosis. The sequenced material came from blood. The CDR3 coding sequence is TGTGCCAGCAGCGTAGGTCCCGGGGGTCCCTACGAGCAGTACTTC. Translating gives CASSVGPGGPYEQYF.